This T cell receptor (beta chain) was observed in a study of blood T cell repertoires in COVID-19. Looking at the study overall: The study drew acute and convalescent COVID-19 samples from the United States, Italy and Spain. T cells, B-cell-depleted T cells, or PBMCs provided the cDNA or gDNA that served as material.

Authors' methods: Amplification with reference gene primers provided the estimates of nucleated cell counts. Profiling relied on immunoSEQ multiplex PCR, and the TCRdb table lists in-frame clones only, not all of them. That table is the source of V, J and clone size, and D and trimming were worked out from the DNA. The sample carries roughly 200,000 clones, 75% to 85% recorded once. This TCR derives from a man in his 60s with acute or convalescent COVID-19. The sample comprised peripheral blood.

This CDR3 is CASRETASRNQPQHF. Here the CDR3 DNA reads TGTGCCAGTAGGGAGACAGCCAGCCGCAATCAGCCCCAGCATTTT. This sequence joins TRBV19 and TRBJ1-5, with a weak D call TRBD1 (5 bases). With 6 bases removed from V and 2 bases from J, the gap between germline ends came to 14 bases. The CDR3 spans 15 residues. Germline V CDR1 and CDR2: LNHDA, SQIVND (reference sequence).